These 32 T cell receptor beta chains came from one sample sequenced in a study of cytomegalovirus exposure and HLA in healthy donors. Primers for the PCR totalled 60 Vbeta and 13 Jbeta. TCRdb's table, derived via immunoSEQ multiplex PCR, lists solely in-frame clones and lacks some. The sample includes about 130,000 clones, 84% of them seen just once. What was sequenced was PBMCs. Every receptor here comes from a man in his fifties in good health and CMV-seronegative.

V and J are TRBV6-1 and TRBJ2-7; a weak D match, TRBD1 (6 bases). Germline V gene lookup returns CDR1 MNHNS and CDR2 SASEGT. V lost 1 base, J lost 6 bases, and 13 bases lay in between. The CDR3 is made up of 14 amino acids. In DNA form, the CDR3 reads TGTGCCAGCAGTGAAGACGGGGCAGGGGTCGAGCAGTACTTC. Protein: CASSEDGAGVEQYF.

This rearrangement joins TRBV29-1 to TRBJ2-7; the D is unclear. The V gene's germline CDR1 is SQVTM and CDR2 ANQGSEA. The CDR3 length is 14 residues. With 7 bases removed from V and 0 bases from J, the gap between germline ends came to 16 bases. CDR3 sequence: CSARVSLASYEQYF. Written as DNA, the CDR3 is TGCAGCGCCCGGGTTTCCCTGGCCTCCTACGAGCAGTACTTC.

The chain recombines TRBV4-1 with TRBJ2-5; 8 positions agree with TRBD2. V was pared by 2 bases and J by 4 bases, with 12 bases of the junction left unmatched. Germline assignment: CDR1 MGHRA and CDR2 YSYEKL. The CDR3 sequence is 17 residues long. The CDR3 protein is CASSQLPTRRGGETQYF. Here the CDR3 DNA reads TGCGCCAGCAGCCAACTCCCAACCAGACGGGGGGGAGAGACCCAGTACTTC.

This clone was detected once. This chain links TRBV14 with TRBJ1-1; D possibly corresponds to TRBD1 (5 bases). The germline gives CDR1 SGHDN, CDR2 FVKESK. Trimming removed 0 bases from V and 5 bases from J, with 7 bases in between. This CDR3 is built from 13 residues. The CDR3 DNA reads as TGTGCCAGCAGCCAAGATAGGGGAACTGAAGCTTTCTTT. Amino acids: CASSQDRGTEAFF.

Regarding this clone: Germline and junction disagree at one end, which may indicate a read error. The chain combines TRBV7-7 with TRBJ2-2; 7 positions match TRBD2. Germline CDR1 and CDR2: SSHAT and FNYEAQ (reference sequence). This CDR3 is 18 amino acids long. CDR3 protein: CASSLDGGLAVNTGELFF. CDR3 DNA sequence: TGTGCTAGCAGCTTAGACGGAGGGCTAGCGGTAAACACCGGGGAGCTGTTTTTT.

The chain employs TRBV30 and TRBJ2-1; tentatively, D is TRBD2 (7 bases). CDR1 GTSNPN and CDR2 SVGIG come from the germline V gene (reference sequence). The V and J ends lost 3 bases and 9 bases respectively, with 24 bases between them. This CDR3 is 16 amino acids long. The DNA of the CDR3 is TGTGCCTGGAGCCTGAACCGGGGGGCGGAAACAACTGAGCAGTTCTTC. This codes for CAWSLNRGAETTEQFF.

CDR3 in amino acids: CASSVQGTRQETQYF. Written as DNA, the CDR3 is TGTGCCAGCAGTGTACAGGGGACCCGACAAGAGACCCAGTACTTC. The chain joins TRBV6-1 to TRBJ2-5; 7 bases align to TRBD1. The CDR3 covers 15 residues. Germline values: CDR1 MNHNS, CDR2 SASEGT. The V and J ends lost 4 bases and 2 bases, in that order; junction bases with no gene match: 7.

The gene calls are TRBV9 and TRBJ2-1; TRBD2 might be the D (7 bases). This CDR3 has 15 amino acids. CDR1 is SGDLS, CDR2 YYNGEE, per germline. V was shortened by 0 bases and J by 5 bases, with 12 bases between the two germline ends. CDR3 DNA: TGTGCCAGCAGCGTAGTGGCGGGGGCCAACAATGAGCAGTTCTTC. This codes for CASSVVAGANNEQFF.

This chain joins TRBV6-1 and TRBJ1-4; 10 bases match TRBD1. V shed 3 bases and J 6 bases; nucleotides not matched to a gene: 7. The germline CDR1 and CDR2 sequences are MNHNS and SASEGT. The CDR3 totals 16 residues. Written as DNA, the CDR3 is TGTGCCAGCAGTGACAAAGACAGGGGGCGGGATGAAAAACTGTTTTTT. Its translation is CASSDKDRGRDEKLFF.

This CDR3 reads CASSQEAGGPSEQYF. CDR3 bases: TGCGCCAGCAGCCAAGAGGCGGGGGGGCCCTCCGAGCAGTACTTC. V and J are TRBV4-3 and TRBJ2-7, with 9 bases that match TRBD2. Unmatched junction bases numbered 6, after V lost 0 bases and J lost 6 bases. CDR1 and CDR2 (germline): LGHNA, YSLEER. CDR3 length: 15 residues.

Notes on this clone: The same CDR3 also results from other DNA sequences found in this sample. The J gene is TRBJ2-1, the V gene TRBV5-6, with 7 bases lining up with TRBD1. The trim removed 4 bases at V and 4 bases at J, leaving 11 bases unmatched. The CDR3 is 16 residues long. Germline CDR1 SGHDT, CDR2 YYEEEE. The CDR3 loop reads CASSLTGANLYNEQFF. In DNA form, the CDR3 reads TGTGCCAGCAGCCTAACAGGGGCGAACTTATACAATGAGCAGTTCTTC.

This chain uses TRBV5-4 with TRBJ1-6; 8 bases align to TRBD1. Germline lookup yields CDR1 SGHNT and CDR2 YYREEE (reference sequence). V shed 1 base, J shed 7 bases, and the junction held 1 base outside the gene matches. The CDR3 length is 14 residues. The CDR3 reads CASSLTGGNSPLHF. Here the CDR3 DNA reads TGTGCCAGCAGCTTGACAGGGGGAAATTCACCCCTCCACTTT.

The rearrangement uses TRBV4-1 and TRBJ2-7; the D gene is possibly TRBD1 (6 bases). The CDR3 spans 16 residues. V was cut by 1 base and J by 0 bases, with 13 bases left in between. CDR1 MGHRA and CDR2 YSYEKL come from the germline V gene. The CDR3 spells CASSQVFRTVSYEQYF. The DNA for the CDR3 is TGCGCCAGCAGCCAAGTCTTTAGGACAGTCTCCTACGAGCAGTACTTC.

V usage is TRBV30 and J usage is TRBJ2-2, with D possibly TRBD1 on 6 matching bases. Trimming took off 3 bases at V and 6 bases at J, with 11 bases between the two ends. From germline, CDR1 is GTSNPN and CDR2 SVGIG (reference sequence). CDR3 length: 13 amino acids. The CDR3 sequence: CAWSGQSPGELFF. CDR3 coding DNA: TGTGCCTGGAGCGGACAGTCCCCCGGGGAGCTGTTTTTT.

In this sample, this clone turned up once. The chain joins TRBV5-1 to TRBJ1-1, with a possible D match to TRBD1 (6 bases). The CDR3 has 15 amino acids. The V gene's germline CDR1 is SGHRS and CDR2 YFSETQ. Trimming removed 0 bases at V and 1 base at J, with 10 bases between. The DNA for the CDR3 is TGCGCCAGCAGCTTGGTGGGAGGGGGGAACACTGAAGCTTTCTTT. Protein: CASSLVGGGNTEAFF.

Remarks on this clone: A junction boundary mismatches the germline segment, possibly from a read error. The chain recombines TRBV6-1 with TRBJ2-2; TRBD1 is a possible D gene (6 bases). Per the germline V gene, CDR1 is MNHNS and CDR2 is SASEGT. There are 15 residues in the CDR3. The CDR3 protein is CASREVRGIAGELFF. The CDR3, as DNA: TGTGCCAGCAGGGAAGTCAGGGGTATCGCCGGGGAGCTGTTTTTT.

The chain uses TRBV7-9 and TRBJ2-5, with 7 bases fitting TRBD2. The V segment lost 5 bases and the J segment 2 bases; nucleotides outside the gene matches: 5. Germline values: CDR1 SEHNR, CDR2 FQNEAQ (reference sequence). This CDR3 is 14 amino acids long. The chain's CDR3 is CASSLLADQETQYF. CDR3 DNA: TGTGCCAGCAGCCTCCTAGCGGATCAAGAGACCCAGTACTTC. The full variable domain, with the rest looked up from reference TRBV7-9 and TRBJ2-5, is DTGVSQNPRHKITKRGQNVTFRCDPISEHNRLYWYRQTLGQGPEFLTYFQNEAQLEKSRLLSDRFSAERPKGSFSTLEIQRTEQGDSAMYLCASSLLADQETQYFGPGTRLLVL.

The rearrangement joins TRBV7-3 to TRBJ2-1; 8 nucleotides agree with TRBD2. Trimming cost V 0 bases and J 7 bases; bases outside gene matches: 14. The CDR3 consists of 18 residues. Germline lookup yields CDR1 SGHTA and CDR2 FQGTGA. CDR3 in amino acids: CASSLTPGGQYRMNEQFF. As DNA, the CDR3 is TGTGCCAGCAGCTTAACCCCGGGGGGGCAGTATCGTATGAATGAGCAGTTCTTC.

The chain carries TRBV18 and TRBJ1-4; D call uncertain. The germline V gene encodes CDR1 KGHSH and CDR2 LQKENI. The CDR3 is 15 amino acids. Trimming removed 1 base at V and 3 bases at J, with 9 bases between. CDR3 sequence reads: CASSPLGGANEKLFF. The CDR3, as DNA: TGTGCCAGCTCACCACTGGGCGGGGCTAATGAAAAACTGTTTTTT.

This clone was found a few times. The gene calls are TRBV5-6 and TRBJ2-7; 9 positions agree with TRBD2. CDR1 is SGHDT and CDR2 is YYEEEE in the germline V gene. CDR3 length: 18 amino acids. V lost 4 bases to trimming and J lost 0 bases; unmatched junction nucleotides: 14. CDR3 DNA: TGTGCCAGCAGCCCGGATGGTAGCGGGGGAACAAACTCCTACGAGCAGTACTTC. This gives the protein CASSPDGSGGTNSYEQYF.

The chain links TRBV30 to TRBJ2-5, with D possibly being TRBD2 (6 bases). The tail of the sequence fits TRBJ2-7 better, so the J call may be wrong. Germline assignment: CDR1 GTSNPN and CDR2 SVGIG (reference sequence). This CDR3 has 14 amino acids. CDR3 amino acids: CAWSVVGGGYEQYF. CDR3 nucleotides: TGTGCCTGGAGTGTAGTGGGGGGTGGCTACGAGCAGTACTTC.

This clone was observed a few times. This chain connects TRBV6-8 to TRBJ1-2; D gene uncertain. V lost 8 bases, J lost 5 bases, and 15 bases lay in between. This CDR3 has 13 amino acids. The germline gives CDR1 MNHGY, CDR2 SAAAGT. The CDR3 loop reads CASFGFPLYGYTF. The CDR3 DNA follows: TGTGCCAGCTTCGGGTTCCCTCTATATGGCTACACCTTC.

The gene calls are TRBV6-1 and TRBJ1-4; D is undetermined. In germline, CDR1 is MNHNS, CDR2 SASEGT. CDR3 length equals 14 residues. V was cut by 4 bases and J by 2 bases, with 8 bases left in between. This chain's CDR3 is CASSVEPTNEKLFF. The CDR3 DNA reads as TGTGCCAGCAGTGTCGAGCCTACTAATGAAAAACTGTTTTTT.

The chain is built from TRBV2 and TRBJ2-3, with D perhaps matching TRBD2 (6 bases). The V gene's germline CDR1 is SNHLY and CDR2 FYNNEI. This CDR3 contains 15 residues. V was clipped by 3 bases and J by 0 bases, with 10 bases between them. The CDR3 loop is CASSDVGTSTDTQYF. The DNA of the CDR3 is TGTGCCAGCAGTGATGTGGGGACTAGCACAGATACGCAGTATTTT.

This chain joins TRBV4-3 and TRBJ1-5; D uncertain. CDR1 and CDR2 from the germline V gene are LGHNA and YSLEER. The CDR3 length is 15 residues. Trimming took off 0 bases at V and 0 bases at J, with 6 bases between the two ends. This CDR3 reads CASSQDLSSNQPQHF. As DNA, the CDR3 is TGCGCCAGCAGCCAAGATCTGAGTAGCAATCAGCCCCAGCATTTT.

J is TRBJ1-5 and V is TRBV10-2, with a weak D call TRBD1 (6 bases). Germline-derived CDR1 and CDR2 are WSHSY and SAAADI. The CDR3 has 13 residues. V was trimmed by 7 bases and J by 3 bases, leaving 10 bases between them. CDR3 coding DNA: TGCGCCAGCAAGCAGGGGTACAATCAGCCCCAGCATTTT. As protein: CASKQGYNQPQHF.

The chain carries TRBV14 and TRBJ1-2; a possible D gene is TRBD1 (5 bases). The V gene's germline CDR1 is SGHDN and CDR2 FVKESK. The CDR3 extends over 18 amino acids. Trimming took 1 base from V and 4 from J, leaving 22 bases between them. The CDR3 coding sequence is TGTGCCAGCAGCCAAGCTGGGGCCGGAGCGAAAATCCCCTATGGCTACACCTTC. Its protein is CASSQAGAGAKIPYGYTF. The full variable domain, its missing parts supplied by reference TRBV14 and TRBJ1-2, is EAGVTQFPSHSVIEKGQTVTLRCDPISGHDNLYWYRRVMGKEIKFLLHFVKESKQDESGMPNNRFLAERTGGTYSTLKVQPAELEDSGVYFCASSQAGAGAKIPYGYTFGSGTRLTVV.

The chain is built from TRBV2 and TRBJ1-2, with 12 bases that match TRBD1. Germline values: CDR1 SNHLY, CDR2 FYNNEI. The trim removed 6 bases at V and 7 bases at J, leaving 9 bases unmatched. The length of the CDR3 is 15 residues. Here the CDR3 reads CASRTGTGGWTGYTF. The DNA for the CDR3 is TGTGCCAGCAGGACCGGGACAGGGGGCTGGACTGGCTACACCTTC.

CDR3 coding DNA: TGCAGTGCTAGGGGCACTGGTACCCTCCACTTT. This gives the protein CSARGTGTLHF. V is TRBV20-1 and J is TRBJ1-6; D uncertain. Germline V CDR1 and CDR2: DFQATT, SNEGSKA (reference sequence). The CDR3 runs to 11 residues. Trimming stripped 3 bases from V and 14 bases from J, with 11 bases between.

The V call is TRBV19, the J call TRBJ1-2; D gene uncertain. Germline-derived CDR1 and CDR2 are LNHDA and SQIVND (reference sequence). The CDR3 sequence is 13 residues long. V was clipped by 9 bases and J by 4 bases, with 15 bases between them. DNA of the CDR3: TGTGCCAGAGTCAGCGACGGTGCCTATGGCTACACCTTC. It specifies CARVSDGAYGYTF.

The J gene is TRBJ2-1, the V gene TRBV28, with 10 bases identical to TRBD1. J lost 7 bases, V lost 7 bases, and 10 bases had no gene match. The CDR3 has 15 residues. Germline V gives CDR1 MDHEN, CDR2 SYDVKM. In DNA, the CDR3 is TGTGCCAGCACCACCACCGGGACAGGGGTAAATGAGCAGTTCTTC. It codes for CASTTTGTGVNEQFF.

The CDR3 protein is CASSHGVKSYEQYF. The CDR3 DNA reads as TGTGCCAGCTCCCACGGGGTCAAATCCTACGAGCAGTACTTC. This rearrangement joins TRBV6-1 to TRBJ2-7; D might be TRBD2 (5 bases). Germline V gene sequence: CDR1 MNHNS, CDR2 SASEGT. This CDR3 spans 14 amino acids. Trimming took 8 bases from V and 1 from J, leaving 15 bases between them.